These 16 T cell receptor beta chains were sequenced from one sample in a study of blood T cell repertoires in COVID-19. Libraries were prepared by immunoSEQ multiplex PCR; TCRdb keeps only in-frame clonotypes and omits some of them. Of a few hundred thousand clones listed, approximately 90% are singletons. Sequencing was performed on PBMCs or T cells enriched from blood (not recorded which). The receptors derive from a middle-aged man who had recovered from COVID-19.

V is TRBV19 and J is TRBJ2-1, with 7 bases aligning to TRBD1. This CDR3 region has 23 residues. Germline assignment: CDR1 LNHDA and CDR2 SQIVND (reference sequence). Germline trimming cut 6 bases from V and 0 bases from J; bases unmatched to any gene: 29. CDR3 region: CASRINSPRTGVSYSRSYNEQFF. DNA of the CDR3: TGTGCCAGTAGGATAAATTCTCCGCGTACAGGGGTGAGTTATAGTCGCTCCTACAATGAGCAGTTCTTC. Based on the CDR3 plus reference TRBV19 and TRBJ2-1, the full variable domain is DGGITQSPKYLFRKEGQNVTLSCEQNLNHDAMYWYRQDPGQGLRLIYYSQIVNDFQKGDIAEGYSVSREKKESFPLTVTSAQKNPTAFYLCASRINSPRTGVSYSRSYNEQFFGPGTRLTVL.

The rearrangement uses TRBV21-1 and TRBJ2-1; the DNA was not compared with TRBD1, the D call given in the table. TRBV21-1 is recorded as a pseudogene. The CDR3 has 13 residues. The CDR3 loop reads CASSGTGGHEQFF. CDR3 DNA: TGTGCCAGCAGTGGGACAGGGGGCCATGAGCAGTTCTTC.

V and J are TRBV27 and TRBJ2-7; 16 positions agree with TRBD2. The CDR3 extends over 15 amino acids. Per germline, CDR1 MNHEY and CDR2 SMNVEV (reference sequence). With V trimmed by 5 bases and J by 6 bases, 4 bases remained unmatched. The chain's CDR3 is CASSPGTSGRAEQYF. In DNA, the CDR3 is TGTGCCAGCAGTCCGGGGACTAGCGGGAGGGCCGAGCAGTACTTC.

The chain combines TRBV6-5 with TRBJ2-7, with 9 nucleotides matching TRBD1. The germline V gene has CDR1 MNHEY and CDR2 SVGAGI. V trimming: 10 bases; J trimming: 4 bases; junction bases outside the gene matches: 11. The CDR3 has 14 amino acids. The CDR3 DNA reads TGTGCCATCTCAAGGTCGGACAGGGGTTACGAGCAGTACTTC. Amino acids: CAISRSDRGYEQYF.

CDR3 region: CASSQDQGRDYNEQFF. CDR3 nucleotides: TGTGCCAGCAGCCAAGATCAAGGCAGGGACTACAATGAGCAGTTCTTC. V gene TRBV14 combines with J gene TRBJ2-1; the D gene is possibly TRBD1 (5 bases). Germline CDR1 is SGHDN and CDR2 is FVKESK. The CDR3 covers 16 residues. The V end was cut by 0 bases, the J end by 3 bases, with 12 bases between.

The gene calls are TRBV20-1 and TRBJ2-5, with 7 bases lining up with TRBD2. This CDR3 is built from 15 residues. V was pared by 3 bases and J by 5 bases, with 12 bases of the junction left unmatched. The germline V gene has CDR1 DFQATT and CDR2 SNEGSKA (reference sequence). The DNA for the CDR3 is TGCAGTGCTAGTAAAAGCGGGGTTAGGTTCGAGACCCAGTACTTC. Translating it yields CSASKSGVRFETQYF.

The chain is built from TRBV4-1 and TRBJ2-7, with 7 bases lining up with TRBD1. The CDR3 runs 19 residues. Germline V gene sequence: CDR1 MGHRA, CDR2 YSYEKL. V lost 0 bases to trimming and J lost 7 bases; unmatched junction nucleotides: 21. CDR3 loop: CASSQESWRQGGAVREQYF. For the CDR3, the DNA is TGCGCCAGCAGCCAAGAAAGCTGGCGACAGGGTGGCGCGGTTCGGGAGCAGTACTTC.

In DNA form, the CDR3 reads TGTGCCATCAGGGGGACATCGGGTCAGCCCCAGCATTTT. This sequence encodes CAIRGTSGQPQHF. This chain uses TRBV10-3 with TRBJ1-5; D may be TRBD1 (6 bases). The V end lost 6 bases, the J end lost 6 bases, and 12 bases lay between the germline ends. The CDR3 runs 13 residues. Germline V lookup: CDR1 ENHRY, CDR2 SYGVKD.

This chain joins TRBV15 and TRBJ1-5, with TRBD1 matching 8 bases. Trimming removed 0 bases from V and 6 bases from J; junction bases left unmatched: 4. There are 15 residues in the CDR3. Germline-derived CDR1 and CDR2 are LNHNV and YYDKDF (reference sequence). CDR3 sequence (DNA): TGTGCCACCAGCAGAGAATTGGGACAGGTTCAGCCCCAGCATTTT. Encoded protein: CATSRELGQVQPQHF.

The CDR3, as DNA: TGCGCCAGCAGCTCCCTGGGACAGAAGATAGAAAAACTGTTTTTT. This codes for CASSSLGQKIEKLFF. V and J are TRBV5-1 and TRBJ1-4, with 7 bases lining up with TRBD1. The CDR3 is 15 amino acids. J gave up 8 bases and V 3 bases, and 10 bases lay outside the gene matches. The germline gives CDR1 SGHRS, CDR2 YFSETQ.

The DNA for the CDR3 is TGTGCCAGCAGCAAAGACTCGTGGGCTTTGCACACTGAAGCTTTCTTT. This translates into CASSKDSWALHTEAFF. The chain recombines TRBV21-1 with TRBJ1-1; the DNA was not compared with TRBD1, the D call given in the table. TRBV21-1 is designated a pseudogene. The CDR3 has 16 residues.

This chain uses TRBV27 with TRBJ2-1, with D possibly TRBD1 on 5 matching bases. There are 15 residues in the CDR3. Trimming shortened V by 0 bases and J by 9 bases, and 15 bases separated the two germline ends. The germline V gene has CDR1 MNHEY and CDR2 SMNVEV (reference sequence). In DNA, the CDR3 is TGTGCCAGCAGTTTATCTCCCGGCAGGGCCGGTGAGCAGTTCTTC. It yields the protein CASSLSPGRAGEQFF.

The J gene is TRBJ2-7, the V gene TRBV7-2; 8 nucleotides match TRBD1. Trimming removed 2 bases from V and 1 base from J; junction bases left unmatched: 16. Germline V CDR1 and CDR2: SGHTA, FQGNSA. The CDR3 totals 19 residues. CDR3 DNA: TGTGCCAGCAGCTTATCAGGATTCCTTGACAGGGGATTTTCCTACGAGCAGTACTTC. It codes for CASSLSGFLDRGFSYEQYF. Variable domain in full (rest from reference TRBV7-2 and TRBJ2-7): GAGVSQSPSNKVTEKGKDVELRCDPISGHTALYWYRQSLGQGLEFLIYFQGNSAPDKSGLPSDRFSAERTGGSVSTLTIQRTQQEDSAVYLCASSLSGFLDRGFSYEQYFGPGTRLTVT.

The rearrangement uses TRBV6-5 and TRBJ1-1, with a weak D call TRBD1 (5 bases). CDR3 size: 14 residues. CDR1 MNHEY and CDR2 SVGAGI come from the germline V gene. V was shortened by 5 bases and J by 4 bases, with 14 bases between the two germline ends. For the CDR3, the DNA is TGTGCCAGCAGTCTAACGGGGGATCTCACTGAAGCTTTCTTT. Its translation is CASSLTGDLTEAFF.

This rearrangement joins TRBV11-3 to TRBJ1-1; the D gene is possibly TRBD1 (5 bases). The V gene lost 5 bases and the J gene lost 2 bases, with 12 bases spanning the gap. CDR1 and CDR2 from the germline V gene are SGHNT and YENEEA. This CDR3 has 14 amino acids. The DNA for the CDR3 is TGTGCCAGCAGCCCCGGCAGGGCCAACACTGAAGCTTTCTTT. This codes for CASSPGRANTEAFF. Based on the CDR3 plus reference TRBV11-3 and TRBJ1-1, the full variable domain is EAGVVQSPRYKIIEKKQPVAFWCNPISGHNTLYWYLQNLGQGPELLIRYENEEAVDDSQLPKDRFSAERLKGVDSTLKIQPAELGDSAVYLCASSPGRANTEAFFGQGTRLTVV.

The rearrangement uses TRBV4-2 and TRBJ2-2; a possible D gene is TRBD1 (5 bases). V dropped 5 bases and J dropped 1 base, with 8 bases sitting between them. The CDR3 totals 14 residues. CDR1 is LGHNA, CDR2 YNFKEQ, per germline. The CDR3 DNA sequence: TGTGCCAGCAGCTACCAGGGGAACACCGGGGAGCTGTTTTTT. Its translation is CASSYQGNTGELFF.